These 16 T cell receptor beta chains came from one sample sequenced in a study of shared clonotypes between healthy human individuals. Profiled with immunoSEQ multiplex PCR; TCRdb holds only in-frame clones, not every one. The sample has about 1 million clones; about 75% are singletons. Sequences were obtained from memory CD4+ T cells sorted from blood. Subset here: CD45RA-negative fraction. These receptors were collected from a man younger than 35 in good health.

V is TRBV10-2 and J is TRBJ2-3; TRBD2 aligns across 12 bases. The CDR3 is 17 amino acids. In germline, CDR1 is WSHSY, CDR2 SAAADI. J gave up 6 bases and V 0 bases, and 7 bases lay outside the gene matches. The CDR3 DNA reads TGCGCCAGCAGTGAGTCGTCTAGCGGGGGGGGCCGGGATACGCAGTATTTT. Its translation: CASSESSSGGGRDTQYF.

The rearrangement joins TRBV9 to TRBJ2-3; TRBD2 might be the D (5 bases). The CDR3 totals 15 residues. CDR1 and CDR2 from the germline V gene are SGDLS and YYNGEE. V lost 2 bases and J lost 0, with 10 bases in between. CDR3 in amino acids: CASSVSGVSTDTQYF. In DNA, the CDR3 is TGTGCCAGCAGCGTCAGCGGAGTTAGCACAGATACGCAGTATTTT.

A few counts support this clone. The DNA for the CDR3 is TGTGCCAGCAGACGACAGGGGTATGGCTACACCTTC. Protein: CASRRQGYGYTF. V usage is TRBV6-5 and J usage is TRBJ1-2, with TRBD1 matching 8 bases. Trimming at V came to 6 bases and at J to 5 bases, leaving 2 bases not matched to a gene. The CDR3 spans 12 residues. Germline loops: CDR1 MNHEY, CDR2 SVGAGI.

The gene calls are TRBV11-2 and TRBJ1-1, with D tentatively TRBD1 (5 bases). The germline V gene has CDR1 SGHAT and CDR2 FQNNGV. This CDR3 is 15 amino acids long. Trimming cost V 5 bases and J 1 base, with 14 bases left between them. CDR3 sequence (DNA): TGTGCCAGCAGCCCCCAGGGAGTAAGGAACACTGAAGCTTTCTTT. It specifies CASSPQGVRNTEAFF.

The chain links TRBV19 to TRBJ1-2, with a possible D match to TRBD1 (6 bases). This CDR3 is built from 13 residues. Germline V gene sequence: CDR1 LNHDA, CDR2 SQIVND (reference sequence). Trimming shortened V by 3 bases and J by 6 bases, and 11 bases separated the two germline ends. The CDR3 coding sequence is TGTGCCAGTAGTATTTCTCGACAGGATGGCTACACCTTC. Translating gives CASSISRQDGYTF.

The chain employs TRBV25-1 and TRBJ2-7; 9 positions agree with TRBD2. Per the germline V gene, CDR1 is MGHDK and CDR2 is SYGVNS. This CDR3 comprises 16 residues. Trimming at V came to 5 bases and at J to 5 bases, leaving 13 bases not matched to a gene. CDR3 DNA: TGTGCCAGCAGTAAGGGGTTAATAGCGGGAGCCCACGAGCAGTACTTC. Translated: CASSKGLIAGAHEQYF.

The V gene is TRBV19, the J gene TRBJ1-5; 7 bases align to TRBD1. The CDR3 length is 14 residues. Germline trimming cut 7 bases from V and 7 bases from J; bases unmatched to any gene: 10. CDR1 is LNHDA and CDR2 is SQIVND in the germline V gene (reference sequence). The DNA for the CDR3 is TGTGCCAGTACCTCACAGGGGCTTAGCCAGCCCCAGCATTTT. Translated, it gives CASTSQGLSQPQHF. Using reference TRBV19 and TRBJ1-5 for the parts outside the CDR3, the full variable domain is DGGITQSPKYLFRKEGQNVTLSCEQNLNHDAMYWYRQDPGQGLRLIYYSQIVNDFQKGDIAEGYSVSREKKESFPLTVTSAQKNPTAFYLCASTSQGLSQPQHFGDGTRLSIL.

The chain links TRBV27 to TRBJ2-3; tentative D call: TRBD1 (6 bases). Germline CDR1 and CDR2: MNHEY and SMNVEV (reference sequence). Trimming took 2 bases from V and 0 from J, leaving 9 bases between them. The CDR3 runs 15 residues. CDR3 nucleotides: TGTGCCAGCAGTTTACAGGGGCGTAGCACAGATACGCAGTATTTT. It specifies CASSLQGRSTDTQYF.

CDR3 loop: CASNLQGAWDGYTF. CDR3 DNA sequence: TGTGCCAGCAACCTACAGGGGGCGTGGGATGGCTACACCTTC. The chain links TRBV28 to TRBJ1-2, with 9 nucleotides matching TRBD1. The V and J ends lost 7 bases and 6 bases, in that order; junction bases with no gene match: 9. There are 14 residues in the CDR3. Germline-derived CDR1 and CDR2 are MDHEN and SYDVKM.

The chain employs TRBV19 and TRBJ1-6; D possibly corresponds to TRBD1 (6 bases). This CDR3 is built from 16 residues. Germline values: CDR1 LNHDA, CDR2 SQIVND (reference sequence). The ends were cut back, 4 bases at V and 6 bases at J, with 16 bases in the middle. The CDR3 DNA reads TGTGCCAGTAGTACCCCAGGGGCTCCGGGTAATTCACCCCTCCACTTT. This encodes CASSTPGAPGNSPLHF.

The rearrangement joins TRBV4-3 to TRBJ2-7; D is uncertain. V lost 2 bases to trimming and J lost 3 bases, with 17 bases between them. The CDR3 sequence is 16 residues long. Germline-derived CDR1 and CDR2 are LGHNA and YSLEER. CDR3 in amino acids: CASSQSFGTILYEQYF. CDR3 coding DNA: TGCGCCAGCAGCCAATCGTTCGGAACTATTCTCTACGAGCAGTACTTC.

The V and J genes are TRBV11-3 and TRBJ1-5, with 7 bases aligning to TRBD1. The CDR3 has 16 residues. Per the germline V gene, CDR1 is SGHNT and CDR2 is YENEEA. V was clipped by 5 bases and J by 5 bases; unmatched bases: 12. CDR3 region: CASSEPRQGLYQPQHF. The CDR3, as DNA: TGTGCCAGCAGCGAACCGAGACAGGGACTTTATCAGCCCCAGCATTTT.

The V and J genes are TRBV2 and TRBJ1-4; the D gene is possibly TRBD1 (5 bases). The length of the CDR3 is 14 residues. The germline gives CDR1 SNHLY, CDR2 FYNNEI. V was pared by 6 bases and J by 0 bases, with 8 bases between. CDR3 nucleotides: TGTGCCAGCAGGCTCAGGGCAACTAATGAAAAACTGTTTTTT. Residues: CASRLRATNEKLFF.

V gene TRBV6-5 combines with J gene TRBJ1-2; D might be TRBD1 (6 bases). Germline V gene sequence: CDR1 MNHEY, CDR2 SVGAGI. V lost 6 bases to trimming and J lost 4 bases, with 12 bases between them. The length of the CDR3 is 13 residues. The CDR3 nucleotides are TGTGCCAGCAGCCGAGACAGGTTCTATGGCTACACCTTC. Its protein product is CASSRDRFYGYTF.

The J gene is TRBJ2-7, the V gene TRBV5-5; 7 bases agree with TRBD1. The CDR3 contains 16 residues. Germline assignment: CDR1 SGHKS and CDR2 YYEKEE (reference sequence). J was trimmed by 0 bases and V by 3 bases; bases with no gene match: 9. The CDR3 DNA reads as TGTGCCAGCAGCTCTCCAGGGGGTGTGGGCTCCTACGAGCAGTACTTC. It translates to CASSSPGGVGSYEQYF.

The chain links TRBV9 to TRBJ2-2; D is uncertain. Trimming shortened V by 2 bases and J by 13 bases, and 9 bases separated the two germline ends. CDR1 and CDR2 from the germline V gene are SGDLS and YYNGEE. CDR3 length: 11 residues. This CDR3 is CASSVGEGLFF. DNA of the CDR3: TGTGCCAGCAGCGTCGGTGAAGGGCTGTTTTTT.